This T cell receptor (beta chain) was sequenced during a study of OX40 agonist ivuxolimab in advanced cancers. Study at large: Patients treated during dose escalation were battling hepatocellular carcinoma, melanoma, renal cell or head and neck cancer. Partial response was recorded in three patients: one hepatocellular carcinoma and two cutaneous melanoma cases.

Whole-study results and caveats: Relative to CD4+, CD8+ T cells held more expanded clones on average.

Method: immunoSEQ multiplex PCR; TCRdb's copy keeps in-frame clones and lacks some. The table has 40,000 to 55,000 clones, roughly 91% seen once; the top ten hold about 25%. V lost 6 bases to trimming and J lost 5 bases, with 23 bases between them. The CDR3 contains 17 residues. CDR1 is MNHEY, CDR2 SMNVEV, per germline (reference sequence). A note on this clone: Its antigen remains unidentified.

The TCR was taken from an adult with an advanced solid tumor such as melanoma, head and neck, liver or kidney cancer. The sequencing here drew on CD4+ or CD8+ T cells sorted from blood, taken in a trial of the OX40 agonist ivuxolimab. The chain couples TRBV27 to TRBJ1-5; D perhaps matches TRBD1 (5 bases). CDR3 sequence (DNA): TGTGCCAGCAGAGATCTTGGGGGGAGAGGGGTATATCAGCCCCAGCATTTT. Amino acid sequence: CASRDLGGRGVYQPQHF.